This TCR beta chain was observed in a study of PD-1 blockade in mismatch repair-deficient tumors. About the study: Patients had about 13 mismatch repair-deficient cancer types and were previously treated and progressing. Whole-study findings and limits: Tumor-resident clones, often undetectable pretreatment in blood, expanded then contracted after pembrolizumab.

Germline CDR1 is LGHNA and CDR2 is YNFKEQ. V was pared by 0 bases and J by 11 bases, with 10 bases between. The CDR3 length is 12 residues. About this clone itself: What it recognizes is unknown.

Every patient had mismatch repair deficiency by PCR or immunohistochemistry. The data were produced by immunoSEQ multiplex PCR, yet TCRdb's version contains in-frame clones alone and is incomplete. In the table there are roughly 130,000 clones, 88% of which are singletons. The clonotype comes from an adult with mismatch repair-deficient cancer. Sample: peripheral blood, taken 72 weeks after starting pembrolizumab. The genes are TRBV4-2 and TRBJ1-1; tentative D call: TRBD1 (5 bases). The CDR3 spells CASSQEDRRAFF. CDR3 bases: TGTGCCAGCAGCCAAGAAGACAGAAGGGCTTTCTTT.